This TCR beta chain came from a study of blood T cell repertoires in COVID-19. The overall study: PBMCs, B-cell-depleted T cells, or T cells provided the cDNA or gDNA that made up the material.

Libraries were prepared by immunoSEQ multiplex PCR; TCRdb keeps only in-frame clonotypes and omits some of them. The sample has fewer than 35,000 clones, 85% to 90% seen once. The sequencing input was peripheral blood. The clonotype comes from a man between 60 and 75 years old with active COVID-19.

CDR3 sequence reads: CASSIVSSGGIDEQFF. The CDR3 nucleotides read TGTGCCAGTAGTATAGTTTCGTCAGGGGGCATCGATGAGCAGTTCTTC. The chain links TRBV19 to TRBJ2-1, with 8 bases matching TRBD1. CDR3 length: 16 residues. V trimming: 1 base; J trimming: 8 bases; junction bases outside the gene matches: 10. CDR1 is LNHDA and CDR2 is SQIVND in the germline V gene (reference sequence).